This TCR beta chain was sequenced in a study of cytomegalovirus exposure and HLA in healthy donors. Profiled with immunoSEQ multiplex PCR; TCRdb holds only in-frame clones, not every one. The sample carries roughly 180,000 clones, 84% recorded once. This CDR3 contains 18 residues. The V gene's germline CDR1 is MNHEY and CDR2 SMNVEV (reference sequence). J gave up 5 bases and V 4 bases, and 9 bases lay outside the gene matches. In regard to this clone: No antigen is known for it.

Study conclusions and caveats: A list of about 160 TCR beta chains associated with cytomegalovirus was given. Reports credit the classifier with highly specific, highly sensitive diagnosis of cytomegalovirus status. The majority of TCR sequences were rare, yet some public TCRs appeared in many donors.

The approximately 120-subject validation cohort, separate from the 666-subject first cohort, included the donors. Source material: PBMCs. The source is a man between 18 and 29 years old in good health and CMV-seropositive. The chain employs TRBV27 and TRBJ2-3; 16 bases are shared with TRBD2. The CDR3 bases are TGTGCCAGCAGTTGGAGGGGACTAGCGGGAGGGCCGGGAGATACGCAGTATTTT. This gives the protein CASSWRGLAGGPGDTQYF.